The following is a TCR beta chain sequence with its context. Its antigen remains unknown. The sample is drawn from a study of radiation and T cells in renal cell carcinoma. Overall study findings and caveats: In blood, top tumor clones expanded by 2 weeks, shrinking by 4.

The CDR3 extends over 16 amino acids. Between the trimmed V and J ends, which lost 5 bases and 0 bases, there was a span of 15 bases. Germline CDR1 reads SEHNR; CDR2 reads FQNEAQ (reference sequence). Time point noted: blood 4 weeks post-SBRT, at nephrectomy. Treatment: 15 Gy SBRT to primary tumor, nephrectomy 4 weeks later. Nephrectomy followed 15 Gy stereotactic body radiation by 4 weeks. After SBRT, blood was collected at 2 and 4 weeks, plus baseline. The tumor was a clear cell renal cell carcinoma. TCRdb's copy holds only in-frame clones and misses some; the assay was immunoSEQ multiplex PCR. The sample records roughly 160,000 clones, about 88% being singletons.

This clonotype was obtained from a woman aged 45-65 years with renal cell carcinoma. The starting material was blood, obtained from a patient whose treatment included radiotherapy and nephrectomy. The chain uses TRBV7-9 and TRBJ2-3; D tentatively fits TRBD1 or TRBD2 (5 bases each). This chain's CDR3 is CASSIVGDPSTDTQYF. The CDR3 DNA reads TGTGCCAGCAGCATAGTCGGGGACCCTAGCACAGATACGCAGTATTTT.